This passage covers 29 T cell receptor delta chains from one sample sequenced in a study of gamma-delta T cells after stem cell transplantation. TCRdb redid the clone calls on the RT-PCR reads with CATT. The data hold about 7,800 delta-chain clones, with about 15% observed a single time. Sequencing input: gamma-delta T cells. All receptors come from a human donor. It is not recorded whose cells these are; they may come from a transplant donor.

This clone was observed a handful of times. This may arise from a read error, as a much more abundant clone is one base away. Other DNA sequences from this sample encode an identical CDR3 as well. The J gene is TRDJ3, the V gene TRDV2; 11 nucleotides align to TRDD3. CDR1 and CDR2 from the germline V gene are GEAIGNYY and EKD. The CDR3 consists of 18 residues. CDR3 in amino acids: CACDTGGYSSWDTRQMFF. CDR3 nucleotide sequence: TGTGCCTGCGACACTGGGGGATATAGCTCCTGGGACACCCGACAGATGTTTTTC.

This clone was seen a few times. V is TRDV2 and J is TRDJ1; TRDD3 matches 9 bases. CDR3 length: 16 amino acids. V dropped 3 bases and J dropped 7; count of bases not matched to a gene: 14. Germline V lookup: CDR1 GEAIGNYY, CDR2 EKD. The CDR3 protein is CACDFVRGIPPTKLIF. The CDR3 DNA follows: TGTGCCTGTGACTTCGTCCGGGGGATACCCCCTACTAAACTCATCTTT.

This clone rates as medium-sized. CDR3 nucleotides: TGTGCTCTTGGGGAACTAGGATGGGGGATCAAAAATTGTTGCACCGATAAACTCATCTTT. It yields the protein CALGELGWGIKNCCTDKLIF. This rearrangement joins TRDV1 to TRDJ1, with TRDD3 matching over 8 bases. Germline CDR1 TSWWSYY, CDR2 QGS. Trimming removed 0 bases from V and 1 base from J; junction bases left unmatched: 16. This CDR3 is built from 20 residues.

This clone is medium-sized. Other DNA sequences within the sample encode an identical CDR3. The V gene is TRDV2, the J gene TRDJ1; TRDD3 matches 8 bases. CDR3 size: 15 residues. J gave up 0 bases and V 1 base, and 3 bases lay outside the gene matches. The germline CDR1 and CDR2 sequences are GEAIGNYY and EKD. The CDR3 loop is CACDTGLGDTDKLIF. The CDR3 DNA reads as TGTGCCTGTGACACAGGACTGGGGGACACCGATAAACTCATCTTT.

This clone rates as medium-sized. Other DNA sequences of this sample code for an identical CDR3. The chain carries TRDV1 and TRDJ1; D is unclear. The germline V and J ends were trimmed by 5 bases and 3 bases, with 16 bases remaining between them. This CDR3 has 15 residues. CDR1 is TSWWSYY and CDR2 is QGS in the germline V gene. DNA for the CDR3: TGTGCTCTTGGGAACCTAAATCCCCTGGCCGATAAACTCATCTTT. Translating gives CALGNLNPLADKLIF.

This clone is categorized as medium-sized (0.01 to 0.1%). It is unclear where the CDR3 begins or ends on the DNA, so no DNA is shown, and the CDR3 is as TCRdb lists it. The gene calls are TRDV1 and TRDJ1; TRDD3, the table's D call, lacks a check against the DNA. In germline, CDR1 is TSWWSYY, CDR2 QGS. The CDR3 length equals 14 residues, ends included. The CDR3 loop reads CALGDWVYTDKLIF.

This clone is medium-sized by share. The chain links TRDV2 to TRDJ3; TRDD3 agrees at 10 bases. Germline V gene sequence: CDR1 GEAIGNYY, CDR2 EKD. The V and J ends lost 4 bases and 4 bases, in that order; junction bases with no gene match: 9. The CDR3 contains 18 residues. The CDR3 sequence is CACEMGDTVPWDTRQMFF. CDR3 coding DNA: TGTGCCTGTGAGATGGGGGATACCGTACCATGGGACACCCGACAGATGTTTTTC.

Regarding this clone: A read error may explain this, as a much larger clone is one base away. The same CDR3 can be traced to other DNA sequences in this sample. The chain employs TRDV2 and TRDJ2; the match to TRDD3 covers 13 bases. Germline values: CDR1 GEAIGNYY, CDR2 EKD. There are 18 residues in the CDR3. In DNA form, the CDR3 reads TGTGCCTGTGACACCCTTACTGGGGGATACGCTTTGACGGCACAACTCTTCTTT. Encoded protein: CACDTLTGGYALTAQLFF.

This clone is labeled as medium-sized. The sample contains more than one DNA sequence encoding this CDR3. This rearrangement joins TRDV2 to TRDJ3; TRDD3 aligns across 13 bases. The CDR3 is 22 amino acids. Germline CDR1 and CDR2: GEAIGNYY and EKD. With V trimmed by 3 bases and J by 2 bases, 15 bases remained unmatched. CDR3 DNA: TGTGCCTGTGACTCCGTACTGGGGGATACGATCCCCCCCACCTGGGACACCCGACAGATGTTTTTC. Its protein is CACDSVLGDTIPPTWDTRQMFF.

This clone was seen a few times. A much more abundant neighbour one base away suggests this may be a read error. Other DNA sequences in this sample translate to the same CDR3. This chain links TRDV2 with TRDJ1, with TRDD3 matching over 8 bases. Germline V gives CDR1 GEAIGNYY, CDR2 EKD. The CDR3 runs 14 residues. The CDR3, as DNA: TGTGCCTGCGACACTGGGGGGTACACCGATAAACTCATCTTT. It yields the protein CACDTGGYTDKLIF.

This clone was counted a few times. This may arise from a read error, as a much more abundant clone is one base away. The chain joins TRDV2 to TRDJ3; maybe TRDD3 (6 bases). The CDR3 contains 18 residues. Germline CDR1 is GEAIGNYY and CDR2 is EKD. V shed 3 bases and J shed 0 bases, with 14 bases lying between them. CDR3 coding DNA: TGTGCCTGTGACGCCCGTACTGGGAGCTCCTGGGACACCCGACAGATGTTTTTC. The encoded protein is CACDARTGSSWDTRQMFF.

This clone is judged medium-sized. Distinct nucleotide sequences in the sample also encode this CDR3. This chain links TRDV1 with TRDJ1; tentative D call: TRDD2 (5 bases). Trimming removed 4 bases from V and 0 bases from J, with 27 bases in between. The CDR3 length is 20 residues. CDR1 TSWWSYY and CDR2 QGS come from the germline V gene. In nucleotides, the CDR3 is TGTGCTCTTGGGGTAGGCGGGCCCCCCTACCGAGGCCATTACACCGATAAACTCATCTTT. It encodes CALGVGGPPYRGHYTDKLIF.

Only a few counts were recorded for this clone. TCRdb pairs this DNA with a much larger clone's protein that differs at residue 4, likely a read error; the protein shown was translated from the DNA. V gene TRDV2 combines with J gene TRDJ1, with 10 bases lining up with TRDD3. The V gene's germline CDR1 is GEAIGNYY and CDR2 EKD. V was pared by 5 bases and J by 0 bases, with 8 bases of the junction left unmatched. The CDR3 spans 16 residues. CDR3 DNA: TGTGCCTGTGGCATACTGGGGGATGAGGACACCGATAAACTCATCTTT. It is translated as CACGILGDEDTDKLIF.

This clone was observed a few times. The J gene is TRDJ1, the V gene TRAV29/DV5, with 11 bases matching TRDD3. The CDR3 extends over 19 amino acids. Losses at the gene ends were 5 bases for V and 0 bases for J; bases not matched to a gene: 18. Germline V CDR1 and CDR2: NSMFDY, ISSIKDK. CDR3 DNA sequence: TGTGCAGCCGCCCGACGCTGGGGGATACTTACGAGGAACACCGATAAACTCATCTTT. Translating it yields CAAARRWGILTRNTDKLIF.

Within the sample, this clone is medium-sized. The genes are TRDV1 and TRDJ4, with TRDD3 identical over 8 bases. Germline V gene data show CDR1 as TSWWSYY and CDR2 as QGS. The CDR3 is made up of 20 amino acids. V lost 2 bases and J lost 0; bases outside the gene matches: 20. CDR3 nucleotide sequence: TGTGCTCTTGGGGAATCACGACGGGCCCATGCTGGGGGAAAGGCCAGACCCCTGATCTTT. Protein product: CALGESRRAHAGGKARPLIF.

CDR3 amino acids: CALGEVSSGGYTDKLIF. CDR3 coding DNA: TGTGCTCTTGGGGAAGTTAGCAGTGGCGGGTACACCGATAAACTCATCTTT. This sequence joins TRDV1 and TRDJ1; D call uncertain. CDR1 and CDR2 (germline): TSWWSYY, QGS. V was cut by 2 bases and J by 0 bases, with 16 bases left in between. The length of the CDR3 is 17 residues.

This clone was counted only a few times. The CDR3 nucleotides are TGTGCCCGCAACCCCGGGTACACCGATAAACTCATCTTT. Protein: CARNPGYTDKLIF. This chain joins TRDV3 and TRDJ1; no clear D gene. The CDR3 runs 13 residues. Germline V gene lookup returns CDR1 TVYSNPD and CDR2 GDNSRS (reference sequence). V lost 5 bases, J lost 0 bases, and 13 bases lay in between. The variable domain in full, completed from reference TRDV3 and TRDJ1, reads CDKVTQSSPDQTVASGSEVVLLCTYDTVYSNPDLFWYRIRPDYSFQFVFYGDNSRSEGADFTQGRFSVKHILTQKAFHLVISPVRTEDSATYYCARNPGYTDKLIFGKGTRVTVEP.

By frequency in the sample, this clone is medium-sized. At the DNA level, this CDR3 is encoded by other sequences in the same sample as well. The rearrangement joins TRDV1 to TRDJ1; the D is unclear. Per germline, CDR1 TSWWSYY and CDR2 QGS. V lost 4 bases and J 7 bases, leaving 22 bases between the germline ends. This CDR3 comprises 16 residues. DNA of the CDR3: TGTGCTCTTGGGGGACCGAAACTACTTTCTTTCGGTAAACTCATCTTT. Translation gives CALGGPKLLSFGKLIF.

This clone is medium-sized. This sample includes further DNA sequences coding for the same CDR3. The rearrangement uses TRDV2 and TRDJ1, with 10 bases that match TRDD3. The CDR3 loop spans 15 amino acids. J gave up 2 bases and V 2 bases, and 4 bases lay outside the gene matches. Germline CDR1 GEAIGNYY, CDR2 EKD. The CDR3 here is CACDKVLGDTDKLIF. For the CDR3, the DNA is TGTGCCTGTGACAAAGTACTGGGGGATACCGATAAACTCATCTTT.

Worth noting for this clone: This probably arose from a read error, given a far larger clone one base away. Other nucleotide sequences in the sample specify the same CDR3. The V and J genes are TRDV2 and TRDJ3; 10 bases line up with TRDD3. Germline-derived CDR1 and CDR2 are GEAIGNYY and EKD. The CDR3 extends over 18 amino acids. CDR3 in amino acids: CACDTAGGYSWDTRQMFF. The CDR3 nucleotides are TGCGCCTGTGACACCGCTGGGGGATACTCCTGGGACACCCGACAGATGTTTTTC.

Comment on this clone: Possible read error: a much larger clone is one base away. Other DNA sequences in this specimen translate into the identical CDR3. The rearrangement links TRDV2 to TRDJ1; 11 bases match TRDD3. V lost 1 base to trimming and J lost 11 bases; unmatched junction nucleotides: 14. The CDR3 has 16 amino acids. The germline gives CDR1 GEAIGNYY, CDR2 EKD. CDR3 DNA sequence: TGTGCCTGTGACACTGGAGTATGGGGGATACGGTCGCATCTCATCTTT. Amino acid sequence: CACDTGVWGIRSHLIF.

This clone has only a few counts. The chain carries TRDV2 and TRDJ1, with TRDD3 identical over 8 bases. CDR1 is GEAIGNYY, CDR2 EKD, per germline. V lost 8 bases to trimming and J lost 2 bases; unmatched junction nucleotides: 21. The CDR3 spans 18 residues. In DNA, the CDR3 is TGTGCCTTCAGCACTGGGGGGCAAAGGACCCTACTAACCGATAAACTCATCTTT. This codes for CAFSTGGQRTLLTDKLIF.

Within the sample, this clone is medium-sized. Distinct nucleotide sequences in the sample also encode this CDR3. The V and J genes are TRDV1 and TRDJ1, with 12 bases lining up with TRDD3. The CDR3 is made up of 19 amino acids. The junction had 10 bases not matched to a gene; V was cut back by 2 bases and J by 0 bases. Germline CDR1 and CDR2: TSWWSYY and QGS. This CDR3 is CALGECHVLGDTNTDKLIF. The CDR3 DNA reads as TGTGCTCTTGGGGAATGTCACGTACTGGGGGATACTAACACCGATAAACTCATCTTT.

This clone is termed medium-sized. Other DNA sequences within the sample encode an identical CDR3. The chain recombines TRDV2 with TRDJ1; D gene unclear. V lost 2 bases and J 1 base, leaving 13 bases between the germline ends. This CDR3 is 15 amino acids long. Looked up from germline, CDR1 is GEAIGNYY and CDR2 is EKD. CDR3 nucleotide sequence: TGTGCCTGTGACAGAGACTACAACCCCACCGATAAACTCATCTTT. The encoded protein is CACDRDYNPTDKLIF.

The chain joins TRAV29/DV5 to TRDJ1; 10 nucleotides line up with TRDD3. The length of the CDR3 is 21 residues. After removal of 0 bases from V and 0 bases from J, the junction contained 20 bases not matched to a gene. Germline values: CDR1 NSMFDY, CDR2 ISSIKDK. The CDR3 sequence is CAASVSQTGGSVGPYTDKLIF. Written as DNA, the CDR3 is TGTGCAGCAAGCGTGTCCCAAACTGGGGGATCCGTGGGTCCTTACACCGATAAACTCATCTTT. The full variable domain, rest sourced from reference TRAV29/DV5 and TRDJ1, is DQQVKQNSPSLSVQEGRISILNCDYTNSMFDYFLWYKKYPAEGPTFLISISSIKDKNEDGRFTVFLNKSAKHLSLHIVPSQPGDSAVYFCAASVSQTGGSVGPYTDKLIFGKGTRVTVEP.

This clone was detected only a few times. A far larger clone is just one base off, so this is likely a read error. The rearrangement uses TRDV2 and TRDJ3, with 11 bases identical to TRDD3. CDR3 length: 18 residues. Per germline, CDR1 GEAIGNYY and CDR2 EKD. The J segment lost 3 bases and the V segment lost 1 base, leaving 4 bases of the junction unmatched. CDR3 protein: CACDTGGYAVWDTRQMFF. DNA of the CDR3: TGTGCCTGTGACACTGGGGGATACGCGGTCTGGGACACCCGACAGATGTTTTTC.

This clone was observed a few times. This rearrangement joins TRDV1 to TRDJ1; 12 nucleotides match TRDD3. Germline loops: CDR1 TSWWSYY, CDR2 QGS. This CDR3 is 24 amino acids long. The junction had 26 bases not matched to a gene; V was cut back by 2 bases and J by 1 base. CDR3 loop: CALGEEDYPGGYGHPGVFTDKLIF. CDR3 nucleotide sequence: TGTGCTCTTGGGGAAGAGGATTATCCTGGGGGATACGGACATCCTGGGGTGTTCACCGATAAACTCATCTTT.

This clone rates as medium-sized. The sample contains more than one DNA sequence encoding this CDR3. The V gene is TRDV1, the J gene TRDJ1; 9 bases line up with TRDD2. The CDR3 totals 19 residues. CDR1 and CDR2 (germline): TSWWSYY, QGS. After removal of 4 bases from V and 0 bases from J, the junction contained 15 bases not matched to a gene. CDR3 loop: CALGGLVLPTYVYTDKLIF. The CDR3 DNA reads TGTGCTCTTGGGGGACTCGTCCTTCCTACTTACGTGTACACCGATAAACTCATCTTT.

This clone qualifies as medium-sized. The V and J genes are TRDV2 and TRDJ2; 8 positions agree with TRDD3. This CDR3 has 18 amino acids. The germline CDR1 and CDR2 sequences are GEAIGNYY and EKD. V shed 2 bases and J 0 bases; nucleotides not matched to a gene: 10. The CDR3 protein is CACDKLYWGDPLTAQLFF. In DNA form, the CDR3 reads TGTGCCTGTGACAAGCTATACTGGGGGGATCCTTTGACAGCACAACTCTTCTTT.